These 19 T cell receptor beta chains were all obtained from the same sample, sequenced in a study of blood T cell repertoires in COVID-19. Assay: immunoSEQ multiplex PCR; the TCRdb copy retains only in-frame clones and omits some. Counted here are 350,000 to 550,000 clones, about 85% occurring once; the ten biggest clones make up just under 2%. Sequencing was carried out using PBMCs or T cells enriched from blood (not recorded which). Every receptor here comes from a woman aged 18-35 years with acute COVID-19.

The chain's CDR3 is CASSSGAGGTEAFF. The CDR3 nucleotides are TGTGCCAGCAGTTCTGGGGCCGGAGGGACTGAAGCTTTCTTT. V usage is TRBV6-5 and J usage is TRBJ1-1; the D gene is possibly TRBD1 (5 bases). Trimming took 4 bases from V and 5 from J, leaving 14 bases between them. Germline V gives CDR1 MNHEY, CDR2 SVGAGI. The CDR3 is made up of 14 amino acids.

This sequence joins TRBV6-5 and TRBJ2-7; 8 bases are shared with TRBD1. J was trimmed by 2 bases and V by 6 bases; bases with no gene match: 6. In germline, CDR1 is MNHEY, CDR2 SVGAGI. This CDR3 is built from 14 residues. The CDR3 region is CASSTGGTTYEQYF. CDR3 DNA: TGTGCCAGCAGCACAGGGGGAACAACCTACGAGCAGTACTTC.

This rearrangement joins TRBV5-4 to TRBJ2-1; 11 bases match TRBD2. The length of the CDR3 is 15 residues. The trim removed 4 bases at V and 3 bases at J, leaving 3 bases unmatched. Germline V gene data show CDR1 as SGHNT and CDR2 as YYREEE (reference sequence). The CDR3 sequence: CASSLSGGDYNEQFF. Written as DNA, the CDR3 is TGTGCCAGCAGCCTTAGCGGGGGGGACTACAATGAGCAGTTCTTC.

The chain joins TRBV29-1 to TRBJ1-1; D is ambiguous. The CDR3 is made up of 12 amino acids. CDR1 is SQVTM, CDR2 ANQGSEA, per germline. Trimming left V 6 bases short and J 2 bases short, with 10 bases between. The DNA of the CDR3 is TGCAGCGTGGCGACAACCAACACTGAAGCTTTCTTT. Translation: CSVATTNTEAFF.

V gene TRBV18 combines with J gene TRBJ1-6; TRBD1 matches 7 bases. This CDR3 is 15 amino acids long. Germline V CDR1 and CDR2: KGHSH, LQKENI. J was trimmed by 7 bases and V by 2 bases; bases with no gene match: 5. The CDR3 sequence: CASSPEGTANSPLHF. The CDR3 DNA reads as TGTGCCAGCTCACCAGAAGGGACAGCGAATTCACCCCTCCACTTT.

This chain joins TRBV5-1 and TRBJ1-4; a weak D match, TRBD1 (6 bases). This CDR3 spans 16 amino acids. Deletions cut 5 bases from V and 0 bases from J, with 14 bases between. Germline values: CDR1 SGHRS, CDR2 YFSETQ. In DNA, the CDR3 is TGCGCCAGCAGTTTGACAGGAAGCGCAACTAATGAAAAACTGTTTTTT. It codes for CASSLTGSATNEKLFF.

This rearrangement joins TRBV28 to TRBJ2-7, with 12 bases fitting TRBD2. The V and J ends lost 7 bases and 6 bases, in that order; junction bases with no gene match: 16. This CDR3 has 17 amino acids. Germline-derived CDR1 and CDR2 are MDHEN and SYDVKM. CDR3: CASTLSRGLAGGGEQYF. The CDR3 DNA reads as TGTGCCAGCACCCTCTCCCGGGGGCTAGCGGGAGGGGGCGAGCAGTACTTC.

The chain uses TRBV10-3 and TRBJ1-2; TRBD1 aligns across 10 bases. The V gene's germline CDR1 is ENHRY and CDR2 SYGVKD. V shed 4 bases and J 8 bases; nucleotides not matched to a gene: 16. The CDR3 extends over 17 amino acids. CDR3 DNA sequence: TGTGCCATCAGTGGGGGAATCGGGACAGGGGCGGGGAGAGGCTACACCTTC. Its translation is CAISGGIGTGAGRGYTF.

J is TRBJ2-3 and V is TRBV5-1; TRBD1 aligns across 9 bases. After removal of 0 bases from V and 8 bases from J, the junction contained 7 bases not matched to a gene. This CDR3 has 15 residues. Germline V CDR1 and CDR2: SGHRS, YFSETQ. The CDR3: CASSLGQGESGTQYF. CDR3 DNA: TGCGCCAGCAGCTTGGGACAGGGGGAGTCGGGTACGCAGTATTTT. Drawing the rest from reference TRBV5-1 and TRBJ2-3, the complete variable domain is KAGVTQTPRYLIKTRGQQVTLSCSPISGHRSVSWYQQTPGQGLQFLFEYFSETQRNKGNFPGRFSGRQFSNSRSEMNVSTLELGDSALYLCASSLGQGESGTQYFGPGTRLTVL.

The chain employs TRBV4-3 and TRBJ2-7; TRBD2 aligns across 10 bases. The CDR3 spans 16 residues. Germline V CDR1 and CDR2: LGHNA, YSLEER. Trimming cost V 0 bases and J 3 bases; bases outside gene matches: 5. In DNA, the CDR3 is TGCGCCAGCAGCCAAGATCTGGCTAGCGGGGGCTACGAGCAGTACTTC. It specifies CASSQDLASGGYEQYF.

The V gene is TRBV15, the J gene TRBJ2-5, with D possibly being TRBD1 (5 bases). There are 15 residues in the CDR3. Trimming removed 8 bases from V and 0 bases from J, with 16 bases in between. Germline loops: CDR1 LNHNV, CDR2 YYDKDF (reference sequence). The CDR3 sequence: CATSTEEQDQETQYF. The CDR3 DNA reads TGTGCCACCTCCACCGAAGAACAGGACCAAGAGACCCAGTACTTC.

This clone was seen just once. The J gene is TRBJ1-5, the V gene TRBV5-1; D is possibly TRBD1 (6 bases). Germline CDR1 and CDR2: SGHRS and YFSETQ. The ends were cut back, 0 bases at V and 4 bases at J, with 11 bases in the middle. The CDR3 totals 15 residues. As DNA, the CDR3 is TGCGCCAGCAGCTTGGGGGGGCAGGGTAATCAGCCCCAGCATTTT. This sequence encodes CASSLGGQGNQPQHF.

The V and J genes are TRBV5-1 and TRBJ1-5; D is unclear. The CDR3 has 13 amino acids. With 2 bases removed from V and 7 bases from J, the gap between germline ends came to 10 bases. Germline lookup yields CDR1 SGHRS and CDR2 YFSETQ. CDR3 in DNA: TGCGCCAGCAGCTTAGTAGGGAGACAGCCCCAGCATTTT. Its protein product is CASSLVGRQPQHF.

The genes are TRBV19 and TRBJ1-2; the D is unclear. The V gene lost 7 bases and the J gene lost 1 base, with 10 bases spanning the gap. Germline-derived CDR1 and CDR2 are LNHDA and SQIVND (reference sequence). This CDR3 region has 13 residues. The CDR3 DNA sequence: TGTGCCAGTAACGCGAGGGTTAACTATGGCTACACCTTC. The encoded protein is CASNARVNYGYTF.

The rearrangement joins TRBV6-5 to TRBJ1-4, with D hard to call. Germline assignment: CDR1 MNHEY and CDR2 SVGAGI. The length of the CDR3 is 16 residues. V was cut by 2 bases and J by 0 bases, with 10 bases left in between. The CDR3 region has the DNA TGTGCCAGCAGTTACGGGAGCGATCCAACTAATGAAAAACTGTTTTTT. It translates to CASSYGSDPTNEKLFF.

The CDR3 coding sequence is TGTGCCAGCAGCGTGTCAGGGGCCTATGGCTACACCTTC. Protein sequence: CASSVSGAYGYTF. The J gene is TRBJ1-2, the V gene TRBV9; perhaps TRBD1 as D (6 bases). V shed 2 bases and J shed 4 bases, with 9 bases lying between them. Germline values: CDR1 SGDLS, CDR2 YYNGEE. The CDR3 contains 13 residues.

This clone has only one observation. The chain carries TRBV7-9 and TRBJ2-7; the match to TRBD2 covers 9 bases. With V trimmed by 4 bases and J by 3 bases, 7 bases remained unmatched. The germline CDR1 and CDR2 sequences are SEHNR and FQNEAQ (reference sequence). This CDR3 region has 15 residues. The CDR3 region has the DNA TGTGCCAGCAGCTACCTGCGGGGGGGCGGCTACGAGCAGTACTTC. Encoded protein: CASSYLRGGGYEQYF.

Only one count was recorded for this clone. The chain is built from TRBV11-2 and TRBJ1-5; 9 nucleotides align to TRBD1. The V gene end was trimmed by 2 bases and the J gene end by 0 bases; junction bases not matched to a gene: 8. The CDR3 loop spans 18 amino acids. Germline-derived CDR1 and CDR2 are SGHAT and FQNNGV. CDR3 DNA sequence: TGTGCCAGCAGCTTACTGCCCGGACAGGGGAATAGCAATCAGCCCCAGCATTTT. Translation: CASSLLPGQGNSNQPQHF.

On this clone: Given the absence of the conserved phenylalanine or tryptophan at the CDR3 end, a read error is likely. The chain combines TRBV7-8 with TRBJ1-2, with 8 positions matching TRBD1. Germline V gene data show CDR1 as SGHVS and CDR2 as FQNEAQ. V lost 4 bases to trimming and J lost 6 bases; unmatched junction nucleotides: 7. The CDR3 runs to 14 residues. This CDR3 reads CASSSRTGNNGYTC. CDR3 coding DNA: TGTGCCAGCAGCTCAAGGACAGGGAATAATGGCTACACCTGC.